The source of this TCR beta chain is a study of cytomegalovirus exposure and HLA in healthy donors. CDR3 length equals 16 residues. Looked up from germline, CDR1 is MNHNY and CDR2 is SVGAGI (reference sequence). V lost 2 bases and J lost 9, with 17 bases in between. PCR was performed using 60 Vbeta and 13 Jbeta primers. Here immunoSEQ multiplex PCR was the method, and the copy in TCRdb shows in-frame clones only, minus some. The sample holds about 140,000 clones, 75% seen once. The sequence came from a man aged 35-49 years in good health and CMV-seronegative. This chain joins TRBV6-6 and TRBJ1-6; perhaps TRBD1 as D (6 bases). The sample consisted of PBMCs. The CDR3 nucleotides are TGTGCCAGCAGTTACCCAGAGGGGGAGGGGCCTTCACCCCTCCACTTT. It is translated as CASSYPEGEGPSPLHF.